This T cell receptor beta chain was identified during a study of blood T cell repertoires in COVID-19. Overall study context: COVID-19 samples from acute and convalescent phases originated in the United States, Italy and Spain. T cells, B-cell-depleted T cells, or PBMCs supplied cDNA or gDNA.

Germline trimming cut 8 bases from V and 3 bases from J; bases unmatched to any gene: 12. Germline CDR1 is SNHLY and CDR2 is FYNNEI. CDR3 length: 17 amino acids. In the original processing: Reference gene primer amplification in the assay estimated nucleated cell counts. Method: immunoSEQ multiplex PCR; TCRdb's copy keeps in-frame clones and lacks some. From that table come the V and J calls and clone size; the DNA was used to work out D and trimming. This table holds about 72,000 clones, around 86% found once. This chain joins TRBV2 and TRBJ2-3; TRBD1 aligns across 12 bases. Source material: peripheral blood. This receptor was obtained from a man between 65 and 85 years old with active or convalescent COVID-19. The CDR3 here is CASDGTGGLRVTDTQYF. CDR3 coding DNA: TGTGCCAGCGACGGGACAGGGGGCTTGCGAGTGACAGATACGCAGTATTTT.